Here is one T cell receptor beta chain with its context. Germline lookup yields CDR1 SGHTA and CDR2 FQGNSA. V lost 2 bases and J lost 6, with 8 bases in between. The CDR3 has 14 amino acids. The data stem from a study of blood T cell repertoires in COVID-19. As for the study in general: Researchers got acute and convalescent COVID-19 samples from the United States, Italy and Spain. Sample material is recorded as cDNA or gDNA derived from T cells, B-cell-depleted T cells, or PBMCs.

In the original processing: Reference gene primer amplification gave nucleated cell count estimates. Method: immunoSEQ multiplex PCR; TCRdb's copy keeps in-frame clones and lacks some. From that table come the V and J calls and clone size; the DNA was used to work out D and trimming. The sample holds about 98,000 clones, approximately 79% seen once. Sequenced sample: peripheral blood. This chain connects TRBV7-2 to TRBJ1-6; TRBD1 might be the D (6 bases). The sequence derives from a man in his 70s with active or convalescent COVID-19. This CDR3 is CASSLRQANSPLHF. Written as DNA, the CDR3 is TGTGCCAGCAGCTTACGACAGGCTAATTCACCCCTCCACTTT.